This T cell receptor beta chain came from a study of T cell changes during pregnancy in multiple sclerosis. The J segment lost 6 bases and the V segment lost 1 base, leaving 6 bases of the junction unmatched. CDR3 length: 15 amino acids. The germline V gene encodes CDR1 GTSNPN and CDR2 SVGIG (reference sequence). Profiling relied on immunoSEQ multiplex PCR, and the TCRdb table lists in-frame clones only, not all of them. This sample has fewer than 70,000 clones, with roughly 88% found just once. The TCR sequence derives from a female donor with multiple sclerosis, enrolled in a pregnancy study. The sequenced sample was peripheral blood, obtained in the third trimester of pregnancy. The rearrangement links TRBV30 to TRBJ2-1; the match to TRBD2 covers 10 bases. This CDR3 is CAWSDGLAEGNEQFF. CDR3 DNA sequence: TGTGCCTGGAGTGATGGACTAGCGGAAGGCAATGAGCAGTTCTTC.